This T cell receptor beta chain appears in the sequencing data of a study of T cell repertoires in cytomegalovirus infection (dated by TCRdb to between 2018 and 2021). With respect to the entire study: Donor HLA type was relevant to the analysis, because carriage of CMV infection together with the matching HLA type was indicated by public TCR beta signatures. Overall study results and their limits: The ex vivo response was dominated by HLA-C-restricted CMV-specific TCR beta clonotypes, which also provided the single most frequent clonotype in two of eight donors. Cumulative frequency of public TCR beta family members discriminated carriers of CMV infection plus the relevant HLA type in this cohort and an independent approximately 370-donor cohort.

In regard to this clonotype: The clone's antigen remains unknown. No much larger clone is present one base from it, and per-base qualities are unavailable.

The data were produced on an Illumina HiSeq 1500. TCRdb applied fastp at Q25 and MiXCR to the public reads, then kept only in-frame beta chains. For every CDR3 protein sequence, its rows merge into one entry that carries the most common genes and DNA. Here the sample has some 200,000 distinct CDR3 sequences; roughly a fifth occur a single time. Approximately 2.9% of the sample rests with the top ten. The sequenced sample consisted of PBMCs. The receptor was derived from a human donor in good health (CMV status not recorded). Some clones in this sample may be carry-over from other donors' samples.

The CDR3 sequence is CASSLKSQGHSYEQYF. The nucleotide sequence is given as TGTGCCAGCAGTCTCAAATCGCAGGGGCACTCCTACGAGCAGTACTTC. Here the chain combines TRBV7-8 and TRBJ2-7; TRBD1 is perhaps the D gene, given 6 matching bases. From cysteine to phenylalanine, the CDR3 is 16 amino acids long. Only the CDR3 region is kept as DNA, spanning 48 bases read in frame from base 1. V is cut by 6 bases and J by 0 bases, and the space between the germline ends is 18 bases. CDR1 and CDR2 are drawn from the germline V gene: SGHVS, FQNEAQ.